The clone carrying this TCR beta chain was observed a handful of times. Its matching antigen is unknown. The CDR3 contains 15 residues. Germline V CDR1 and CDR2: SGHRS, YFSETQ. V lost 4 bases and J 0 bases, leaving 12 bases between the germline ends. TCRdb redid the calling of the reads with MiXCR, one entry per CDR3 protein. The data contain 200,000 to 250,000 distinct CDR3 sequences, roughly two fifths of them singletons. This specimen belongs to a study of T cell repertoires in cytomegalovirus infection. About the study: A matching HLA type, together with CMV infection, was signaled by public TCR beta signatures.

The TCR originated in a human donor in good health (CMV status not recorded). Some clones in this sample may be carry-over from other donors' samples. The chain couples TRBV5-1 to TRBJ2-3, with D tentatively TRBD1 (5 bases). The sequences come from CD8+ T cells from cultured PBMCs, collected from culture after CMV antigen stimulation. The CDR3 sequence is CASSAMGQSTDTQYF. DNA of the CDR3: TGCGCCAGCAGCGCCATGGGGCAGAGCACAGATACGCAGTATTTT.